The next 14 T cell receptor beta chains were all read from a single sample in a study of metastatic and nonmetastatic thyroid tumors. Thyroid surgery was performed in patients who had received no treatment beforehand. TCRdb reassembled clones from the PCR reads with MiXCR. The sample contains 30,000 to 35,000 clones, more than 25% of which appear only once. The sequenced sample consisted of blood. All receptors derive from a female donor with papillary thyroid cancer or a benign thyroid nodule (not recorded which). Some clones in this sample may be carry-over from other donors' samples.

Ten or more counts support this clone. One end of the junction does not line up with germline, which may come from a read error. Other DNA sequences of this sample code for an identical CDR3. CDR3 DNA: TGCGCCAGCAGCCTAAGGGAGGAGCAGTACTTC. Its protein is CASSLREEQYF. The chain recombines TRBV3-1 with TRBJ2-7; perhaps TRBD2 as D (5 bases). Germline V CDR1 and CDR2: LGHDT, YNNKEL (reference sequence). The CDR3 length is 11 residues.

V is TRBV6-2 or TRBV6-3 and J is TRBJ1-1, with 9 bases that match TRBD1. Germline V CDR1 and CDR2: MNHEY, SVGEGT. With V trimmed by 6 bases and J by 4 bases, 6 bases remained unmatched. The CDR3 spans 14 residues. The CDR3 bases are TGTGCCAGCAGACCGGGACAGGGATCCACTGAAGCTTTCTTT. Its protein product is CASRPGQGSTEAFF.

This clone occurred many times. The J gene is TRBJ1-5, the V gene TRBV20-1; perhaps TRBD1 as D (5 bases). Germline lookup yields CDR1 DFQATT and CDR2 SNEGSKA (reference sequence). V gave up 7 bases and J gave up 0 bases, with 10 bases separating them. This CDR3 has 13 amino acids. CDR3 residues: CSGLTDSNQPQHF. DNA of the CDR3: TGCAGTGGCCTGACAGATAGCAATCAGCCCCAGCATTTT.

In its sample, this clone was seen many times. CDR3 sequence (DNA): TGCGCCAGCAGCCAAACCGGTCACGGACTAGCGGCTTGGGAGACCCAGTACTTC. Amino acid sequence: CASSQTGHGLAAWETQYF. The chain couples TRBV4-3 to TRBJ2-5, with 10 bases aligning to TRBD2. The CDR3 spans 18 residues. V shed 2 bases and J 5 bases; nucleotides not matched to a gene: 14. The germline gives CDR1 LGHNA, CDR2 YSLEER.

V is TRBV28 and J is TRBJ1-5, with D tentatively TRBD1 (5 bases). CDR3 length: 15 amino acids. CDR1 is MDHEN and CDR2 is SYDVKM in the germline V gene. The V and J ends lost 0 bases and 7 bases respectively, with 13 bases between them. Here the CDR3 reads CASSLWRGRRQPQHF. In DNA, the CDR3 is TGTGCCAGCAGTTTATGGAGGGGCAGAAGACAGCCCCAGCATTTT.

This clone came up a few times. The gene calls are TRBV10-3 and TRBJ2-3; TRBD2 might be the D (6 bases). Per the germline V gene, CDR1 is ENHRY and CDR2 is SYGVKD. Trimming removed 3 bases from V and 3 bases from J, with 13 bases in between. The CDR3 covers 15 residues. The CDR3 sequence is CAISESSGQTDTQYF. The CDR3 DNA reads TGTGCCATCAGTGAATCCAGCGGGCAAACAGATACGCAGTATTTT.

The genes are TRBV28 and TRBJ2-7, with D unresolved. The CDR3 consists of 15 residues. Germline values: CDR1 MDHEN, CDR2 SYDVKM. V dropped 5 bases and J dropped 0 bases, with 14 bases sitting between them. The DNA of the CDR3 is TGTGCCAGCAGTGTTACATACACCAACTCCTACGAGCAGTACTTC. Amino acid sequence: CASSVTYTNSYEQYF.

This clone was picked up a small number of times. The chain recombines TRBV28 with TRBJ1-3, with a possible D match to TRBD1 (6 bases). V dropped 3 bases and J dropped 16 bases, with 16 bases sitting between them. This CDR3 is 12 amino acids long. CDR1 is MDHEN, CDR2 SYDVKM, per germline. The DNA for the CDR3 is TGTGCCAGCAGTTTTCGTGCCGGGACACTGTATTTT. It is translated as CASSFRAGTLYF.

This clone was seen more than once but under ten times. V is TRBV6-1 and J is TRBJ2-7; no clear D. The germline V and J ends were trimmed by 4 bases and 7 bases, with 8 bases remaining between them. This CDR3 spans 11 amino acids. Germline V lookup: CDR1 MNHNS, CDR2 SASEGT. This CDR3 reads CASSGILEQYF. DNA of the CDR3: TGTGCCAGCAGTGGTATTTTGGAGCAGTACTTC.

J is TRBJ2-7 and V is TRBV20-1, with 10 positions matching TRBD2. The CDR3 contains 16 residues. Per germline, CDR1 DFQATT and CDR2 SNEGSKA (reference sequence). The V gene end was trimmed by 0 bases and the J gene end by 2 bases; junction bases not matched to a gene: 7. The CDR3 loop reads CSARDGRTSGAYEQYF. The CDR3 DNA is TGCAGTGCTAGAGATGGTCGGACTAGCGGAGCCTACGAGCAGTACTTC.

This clone has just a few counts. Since a much larger clone is just one base distant, this may be a read error. The chain employs TRBV19 and TRBJ1-2, with D unclear. V was shortened by 6 bases and J by 4 bases, with 6 bases between the two germline ends. Germline-derived CDR1 and CDR2 are LNHDA and SQIVND (reference sequence). The CDR3 contains 11 residues. The CDR3 DNA reads TGTGCCAGTAGGTGTGGCTATGGCTACACCTTC. It is translated as CASRCGYGYTF. The whole variable domain, filled in from reference TRBV19 and TRBJ1-2, reads DGGITQSPKYLFRKEGQNVTLSCEQNLNHDAMYWYRQDPGQGLRLIYYSQIVNDFQKGDIAEGYSVSREKKESFPLTVTSAQKNPTAFYLCASRCGYGYTFGSGTRLTVV.

By share, this clone ranks as medium-sized (0.01 to 0.1%). The chain combines TRBV28 with TRBJ1-3; 7 nucleotides align to TRBD1. Trimming cost V 3 bases and J 1 base; bases outside gene matches: 9. CDR1 and CDR2 from the germline V gene are MDHEN and SYDVKM. CDR3 length: 17 residues. CDR3 sequence: CASSFPRTGGSGNTIYF. The CDR3 bases are TGTGCCAGCAGTTTTCCCCGGACAGGAGGATCTGGAAACACCATATATTTT.

The DNA for the CDR3 is TGTGCCAGCAGTGAAGTCGGCGGGAGGGCCTACAATGAGCAGTTCTTC. Its protein product is CASSEVGGRAYNEQFF. The J gene is TRBJ2-1, the V gene TRBV6-1; 9 nucleotides agree with TRBD2. With V trimmed by 1 base and J by 2 bases, 3 bases remained unmatched. Germline lookup yields CDR1 MNHNS and CDR2 SASEGT. The CDR3 consists of 16 residues.

Of note for this clone: A single base separates this from a much larger clone, so it may be a read error. This chain uses TRBV20-1 with TRBJ2-1, with D unresolved. V dropped 6 bases and J dropped 7 bases, with 10 bases sitting between them. This CDR3 contains 11 residues. Per germline, CDR1 DFQATT and CDR2 SNEGSKA (reference sequence). The chain's CDR3 is CSAALRNEQFF. In DNA form, the CDR3 reads TGCAGTGCCGCCCTCCGTAATGAGCAGTTCTTC.